This T cell receptor beta chain was documented in a study of shared clonotypes between healthy human individuals. Assay: immunoSEQ multiplex PCR; the TCRdb copy retains only in-frame clones and omits some. The sample includes about 2 million clones, over 85% seen only once; the top ten take 0.1% to 0.15%. This clone was counted a single time. Its antigen is undetermined. Study-level findings and limits: Naive subsets usually exceeded memory subsets in estimated richness. Clonotypes shared by all four sorted-subset donors had higher generation probabilities than non-shared clonotypes.

The CDR3 spans 14 residues. The V gene lost 1 base and the J gene lost 5 bases, with 11 bases spanning the gap. Germline V CDR1 and CDR2: LGHNA, YNFKEQ. Donors were healthy HIV-negative adults without recent acute infections or vaccinations. Partitioning of CD4+ cells yielded a CD45RA+ naive subset and a CD45RA-negative memory subset. The source of this sequence is a man between 18 and 35 years old in good health. Sequencing was done on a sample of naive CD4+ T cells sorted from blood. Subset described: CD45RA+ positively selected. J is TRBJ1-2 and V is TRBV4-2; tentative D call: TRBD1 (5 bases). CDR3 DNA sequence: TGTGCCAGCAGCCAAGGGGGGTTTCGGTATGGCTACACCTTC. Translation gives CASSQGGFRYGYTF.